This TCR beta chain originates from a study of PD-1 blockade in classical Hodgkin lymphoma. Patients all relapsed after autologous stem cell transplantation, and there was variation in brentuximab vedotin exposure. Looked up from germline, CDR1 is SGHTA and CDR2 is FQGNSA. J lost 3 bases, V lost 1 base, and 3 bases had no gene match. The CDR3 runs 15 residues. Sequencing was performed with immunoSEQ multiplex PCR; in TCRdb, only in-frame clones are kept and a portion is missing. The sample has 30,000 to 50,000 clones; over 60% are singletons. This chain uses TRBV7-2 with TRBJ2-1; TRBD1 agrees at 7 bases. This material consisted of peripheral blood mononuclear cells (PBMCs), taken at baseline. The receptor was derived from a human donor with classical Hodgkin lymphoma. The CDR3: CASSLEAGGYNEQFF. The DNA for the CDR3 is TGTGCCAGCAGCTTAGAGGCAGGGGGCTACAATGAGCAGTTCTTC.